A selection of T cell receptor beta chains follows, all from one sample in a study of T cells in Graves' hyperthyroidism and ophthalmopathy. TCRdb redid the calling of the multiplex PCR reads with MiXCR, one entry per CDR3 protein. The sample has around 500,000 distinct CDR3 sequences, approximately 22% seen once. Sequenced: blood. All receptors come from a woman between 65 and 79 years old with Graves' ophthalmopathy. Both conserved end residues are part of each CDR3. Each record gives: D gene, V gene, J gene, clone size, CDR3 length, CDR3 DNA, CDR3 protein. A D gene is named only where the DNA matches it firmly. The listing skips clone size in some rows; elsewhere it reads once, few, many or a size class.

.	TRBV28	TRBJ2-1	few	11	TGTGCCAGCAGTGTTGCGGGGGAGCAGTTCTTC	CASSVAGEQFF
TRBD1	TRBV30	TRBJ1-1	.	17	TGTGCCTGGGACCCGGGACAGGGCAGAAGATCGGGCACTGAAGCTTTCTTT	CAWDPGQGRRSGTEAFF
.	TRBV6-5	TRBJ2-2	.	17	TGTGCCAGCAGTTACTCAATGAAGGCCCAACCCACCGGGGAGCTGTTTTTT	CASSYSMKAQPTGELFF
.	TRBV4-1	TRBJ1-2	.	14	TGCGCCAGCAGCCAAGTGGGGGCGTACTATGGCTACACCTTC	CASSQVGAYYGYTF
TRBD1	TRBV12-3/TRBV12-4	TRBJ1-6	.	15	TGTGCCAGCAGTCCCCAGGGGGCCGAATATTCACCCCTCCACTTT	CASSPQGAEYSPLHF
.	TRBV28	TRBJ1-2	few	14	TGTGCCAGCAGCACCGGGACATCCGCATATGGCTACACCTTC	CASSTGTSAYGYTF
TRBD1	TRBV5-1	TRBJ2-2	.	17	TGCGCCAGCAGCTTAGCCGCCGGGACAGACAACACCGGGGAGCTGTTTTTT	CASSLAAGTDNTGELFF
.	TRBV20-1	TRBJ1-1	many	14	TGCAGTGCTAGGGGTGGACACATGAACACTGAAGCTTTCTTT	CSARGGHMNTEAFF
.	TRBV12-3/TRBV12-4	TRBJ1-1	many	15	TGTGCCAGCAGTCGAAAATGGGGTCTGAACACTGAAGCTTTCTTT	CASSRKWGLNTEAFF
.	TRBV18	TRBJ1-1	few	13	TGTGCCAGCTCAACAGGGCTGGACACTGAAGCTTTCTTT	CASSTGLDTEAFF
TRBD2	TRBV7-2	TRBJ2-1	.	16	TGTGCCAGCAGCCCCCTCGTCGCGGGAGGCTACAATGAGCAGTTCTTC	CASSPLVAGGYNEQFF
.	TRBV7-9	TRBJ2-7	.	13	TGTGCCAGCAGCTCCGGAGCCCTGAATGAGCAGTACTTC	CASSSGALNEQYF
TRBD2	TRBV6-1	TRBJ2-2	few	14	TGTGCCAGCAGAGTATTAGCGGGAGCCGGGGAGCTGTTTTTT	CASRVLAGAGELFF
.	TRBV9	TRBJ1-1	few	15	TGTGCCAGCAGCGCCACCCCAGACATGAACACTGAAGCTTTCTTT	CASSATPDMNTEAFF
TRBD1	TRBV28	TRBJ1-2	many	14	TGTGCCAGCAGTTCTGGACAGGGAATCCATGGCTACACCTTC	CASSSGQGIHGYTF
.	TRBV19	TRBJ2-3	.	16	TGTGCCAGTAGTCCCATTGGGGGAGTACCGACAGATACGCAGTATTTT	CASSPIGGVPTDTQYF
TRBD1	TRBV9	TRBJ2-1	.	14	TGTGCCAGCGGACAGGACGGCTCCTACAATGAGCAGTTCTTC	CASGQDGSYNEQFF
.	TRBV30	TRBJ2-7	.	10	TGTGCCTGGAGTGTAAACGAGCAGTACTTC	CAWSVNEQYF
.	TRBV6-1	TRBJ2-7	.	16	TGTGCCAGCACCGGGGGAGTCAGCGGGTCGCCCCACGAGCAGTACTTC	CASTGGVSGSPHEQYF
.	TRBV12-3/TRBV12-4	TRBJ2-4	few	14	TGTGCCAGCAGTACCGGTATATCCAAAAACATTCAGTACTTC	CASSTGISKNIQYF
TRBD1	TRBV5-1	TRBJ2-1	.	15	TGCGCCAGCAGCTTGCAGGGGGCTAGGGTCAATGAGCAGTTCTTC	CASSLQGARVNEQFF
.	TRBV5-1	TRBJ2-7	.	15	TGCGCCAGCAGCTTGGGTGGGAGAGCTCACTACGAGCAGTACTTC	CASSLGGRAHYEQYF
TRBD1	TRBV11-3	TRBJ2-1	few	15	TGTGCCAGCAGCCGTACGGGACAGAACTACAATGAGCAGTTCTTC	CASSRTGQNYNEQFF
.	TRBV9	TRBJ2-7	.	13	TGTGCCAGCAGCCCCCGGGACTCCTACGAGCAGTACTTC	CASSPRDSYEQYF
TRBD2	TRBV7-2	TRBJ2-1	many	15	TGTGCCAGCAGCTTATGGGTAGCGGGAGGGTATGAGCAGTTCTTC	CASSLWVAGGYEQFF
.	TRBV12-3/TRBV12-4	TRBJ1-2	many	14	TGTGCCAGCAGTTTTGTAGCAGATAACTATGGCTACACCTTC	CASSFVADNYGYTF
TRBD2	TRBV9	TRBJ2-5	.	16	TGTGCCAGCAGCGTAGGTAATAGCGGGAGGCAAGAGACCCAGTACTTC	CASSVGNSGRQETQYF
.	TRBV20-1	TRBJ2-5	.	14	TGCAGTGCTAGGGCCGATGGGGGTTTAGAGACCCAGTACTTC	CSARADGGLETQYF
.	TRBV4-2	TRBJ2-3	.	16	TGTGCCAGCAGTGGAACGCCTCGACAGTTCACAGATACGCAGTATTTT	CASSGTPRQFTDTQYF
TRBD2	TRBV20-1	TRBJ2-4	few	13	TGCAGTGTACTAGCGGGAGGGCAAAACATTCAGTACTTC	CSVLAGGQNIQYF
.	TRBV24-1	TRBJ2-3	.	17	TGTGCCACCAGTGGGGCTTCCAAGGGGCGATCGGCAGATACGCAGTATTTT	CATSGASKGRSADTQYF
TRBD2	TRBV27	TRBJ2-1	few	17	TGTGCCAGCAGCCCTACTAGCGGGAGGGAATCCCCCAATGAGCAGTTCTTC	CASSPTSGRESPNEQFF
.	TRBV6-6	TRBJ2-7	few	14	TGTGCCAGCAGTTACCTGCCCAGGGCCTACGAGCAGTACTTC	CASSYLPRAYEQYF
.	TRBV20-1	TRBJ2-7	few	13	TGCAGTGCTAGAGAGGCCTGGGCCTACGAGCAGTACTTC	CSAREAWAYEQYF
.	TRBV7-2	TRBJ2-5	many	16	TGTGCCAGCAGCCATAGCTTATGGGCGGATCAAGAGACCCAGTACTTC	CASSHSLWADQETQYF
.	TRBV6-5	TRBJ1-6	many	13	TGTGCCAGCAGTTACGGGATTCGATCACCCCTCCACTTT	CASSYGIRSPLHF
.	TRBV6-1	TRBJ2-3	few	14	TGTGCCAGCAGTCGTGGGAGCAAAACAGATACGCAGTATTTT	CASSRGSKTDTQYF
TRBD1	TRBV2	TRBJ1-3	many	15	TGTGCCAGCAGCGACAGGGAAAGCTCTGGAAACACCATATATTTT	CASSDRESSGNTIYF
.	TRBV5-1	TRBJ2-7	.	14	TGCGCCAGCAGCCCGTTCCCAGGGGTAGACGAGCAGTACTTC	CASSPFPGVDEQYF
.	TRBV28	TRBJ2-5	few	12	TGTGCCAGCGGATGGGTCCAAGAGACCCAGTACTTC	CASGWVQETQYF
.	TRBV12-3/TRBV12-4	TRBJ1-6	many	12	TGTGCCAGCACCGCTCCCTATTCACCCCTCCACTTT	CASTAPYSPLHF